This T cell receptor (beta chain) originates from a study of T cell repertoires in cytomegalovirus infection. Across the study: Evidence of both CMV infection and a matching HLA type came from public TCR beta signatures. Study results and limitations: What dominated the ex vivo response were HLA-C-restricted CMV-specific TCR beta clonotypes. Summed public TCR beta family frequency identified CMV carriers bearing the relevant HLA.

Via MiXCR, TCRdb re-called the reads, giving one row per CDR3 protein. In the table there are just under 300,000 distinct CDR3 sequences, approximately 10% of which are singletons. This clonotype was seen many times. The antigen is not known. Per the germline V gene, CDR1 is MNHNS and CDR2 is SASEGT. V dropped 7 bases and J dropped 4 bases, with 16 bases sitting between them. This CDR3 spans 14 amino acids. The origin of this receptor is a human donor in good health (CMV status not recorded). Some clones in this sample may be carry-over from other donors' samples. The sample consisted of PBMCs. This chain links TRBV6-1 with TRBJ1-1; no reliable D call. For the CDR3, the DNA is TGTGCCAGCAATCCCACCATCCATATCACTGAAGCTTTCTTT. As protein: CASNPTIHITEAFF.